The present TCR beta chain was sequenced within a study of T cells in Graves' hyperthyroidism and ophthalmopathy (dated by TCRdb to about 2019). Turning to the overall study: Peripheral blood samples were taken at the time of initial diagnosis, prior to any treatment. A discovery cohort of about 96 patients, approximately 45 with Graves' ophthalmopathy and more than 55 with stable Graves' hyperthyroidism, was used to find distinguishing TCR V-J signatures. Prospective prediction of ophthalmopathy was tested in an independent validation cohort of fewer than 20 hyperthyroidism patients and some 17 patients who later progressed to ophthalmopathy. The approximately 100 discovery patients were divided at random into training and test sets in a 7:3 ratio. The study also compared thyroid tissue and blood T-cell repertoires from over 5 Graves' hyperthyroidism patients. Once sampling was done, hyperthyroidism patients were given methimazole at a starting dose of 30 mg daily, whereas ophthalmopathy patients were given high-dose intravenous methylprednisolone. The paper describes TCR Vbeta CDR3 sequencing of 120 to 150 peripheral blood samples, made up of about 41 ophthalmopathy patients, around 73 hyperthyroidism patients and some 17 progressor patients.

Results and caveats for the whole study, not just this receptor: Blood samples also contained most of the expanded thyroid clonotypes (frequency above 0.001), which suggests that blood repertoires may reflect thyroid immune responses. A model built on a 13 V-J signature distinguished ophthalmopathy from stable hyperthyroidism, reaching roughly 88% sensitivity and under 84% specificity in cross-validation and 80%/75% in testing. During validation, the model predicted progression to ophthalmopathy a median of around six months ahead of onset, with more than 60% sensitivity and around 73% specificity. Sample size was not statistically predetermined, and investigators were not blinded to group allocation.

The TCR beta CDR3 regions were amplified from RNA transcripts. The first round of RT-PCR for the TCR CDR3 was performed with the HTBI primer set and the Qiagen OneStep RT-PCR kit. Libraries were constructed in a second round of multiplex PCR, after which size selection and purification were carried out. Libraries were sequenced paired-end with 100 bp reads on an Illumina HiSeq2000. As for the original processing: Raw data were processed with SOAPnuke, discarding reads with adapters, uncalled bases, mean Phred below 15, or no exact constant-primer or identifier match. COPE v1.2.5 was used to merge high-quality paired reads, and clonotypes were defined as unique nucleotide sequences. MiTCR v1.1 was used to align the clonotypes against IMGT TRBV, TRBD and TRBJ reference segments. The analysis was restricted to V-J combinations with a frequency above 0.0001, which together covered 99% to 99.2% of the repertoires. The TCS score was defined as the ratio of F50 (clonal expansion) to E x V (chaos), calculated using BLOSUM62-based TCRdist between CDR3 peptides within each V-J. Welch's t-statistics and random forest reduced approximately 520 V-J features to roughly 13, which were used in a naive Bayes classifier (R e1071). TCRdb passed the public sequencing reads through fastp at Q25 and MiXCR, retaining productive beta sequences. Merged by CDR3 protein, the rows form single entries marked with the most common genes and DNA. The V and J calls were determined by TCRdb, not by the authors. This sample holds 300,000 or so distinct CDR3 sequences; roughly 17% were observed only once. Jointly, the top ten make up around 34% of the sample.

Graves' hyperthyroidism was defined as stable when no progression to ophthalmopathy occurred over 18 months of follow-up. Hyperthyroidism patients were newly diagnosed, had a disease duration of under 2 months, and were aged 18 to 65 years. Any patient with an uncontrolled infection, another autoimmune disease, pregnancy or lactation was excluded. Diagnoses were based on clinical symptoms, serum thyroxine and TRAb, thyroid ultrasound and orbital computed tomography. PBMCs were separated from around 9.1 ml of fresh peripheral blood using Ficoll-Paque density gradient centrifugation. Total RNA was extracted with Trizol reagent, and quality was checked on an Agilent 2100 Bioanalyzer. A word on this clonotype: No cognate antigen has been identified for it. Base qualities are not at hand, and no much larger clone is one base apart.

Sequences LNHDA (CDR1) and SQIVND (CDR2) are obtained from the germline V gene (reference sequence). The trim is 6 bases for V and 1 base for J, with a gap of 8 bases between the germline ends. The CDR3 has 13 amino acids, counting the end cysteine and phenylalanine. The only DNA kept is the CDR3, 39 bases in frame from the first base. Material: blood. This clonotype was obtained from a man under 40 with Graves' hyperthyroidism. The chain is assembled from TRBV19 and TRBJ2-3; the D assignment is uncertain and may be TRBD1 or TRBD2, with 5 bases supporting each. The CDR3 here reads CASRGDRTDTQYF. DNA sequence: TGTGCCAGTAGGGGGGATCGCACAGATACGCAGTATTTT.